This TCR beta chain was obtained from a study of CD8 T cells in Susac syndrome. Study-wide findings and caveats: The study's TCR sequencing and HLA analysis drew on a certain number of individuals. That number was acknowledged as relatively small.

V shed 3 bases and J shed 4 bases, with 12 bases lying between them. The V gene's germline CDR1 is PRHDT and CDR2 FYEKMQ (reference sequence). This CDR3 comprises 15 residues. When the RNA was reverse transcribed, random hexamers were used with an input of roughly 0.45 to 1 ug. An immunoSEQ multiplex PCR generated amplified TCR beta CDR3 products spanning 54 Vbeta and 13 Jbeta. Using its own MiXCR run on the immunoSEQ multiplex PCR reads, TCRdb lists one record per CDR3 protein. The sample lists under 200,000 distinct CDR3 sequences; 85% to 95% were seen once. Sequencing targeted TCR beta in T cells from blood (CD8+ and CD4+). FACS enriched CD8+ TEMRA cells, while bulk CD8+ and CD4+ were negatively isolated. Details on this clonotype: Its antigen is as yet unknown.

Material: CD8+ T cells from PBMCs. The chain is built from TRBV13 and TRBJ2-2; D is undetermined. The receptor's source is a human donor with multiple sclerosis. CDR3 amino acids: CASSFDRPGTGELFF. The CDR3 region has the DNA TGTGCCAGCAGCTTCGATCGACCAGGCACCGGGGAGCTGTTTTTT.